The rows below give T cell receptor beta chains drawn from one sample of a study of identical twins. TCRdb called the 5' RACE reads again in MiXCR, with one record for every CDR3 protein. The sample has roughly 690,000 distinct CDR3 sequences, around 21% seen once. These data also featured in a second study, about T cells expressing NK-cell markers.

Sample: PBMCs. The receptors stem from a woman aged 18-29 years in good health. Each CDR3 is given with its conserved first and last residue. A D gene is named only where the DNA matches it firmly.

j_call,v_call,d_call,cdr3_aa
TRBJ1-1,TRBV6-5,-,CASSFRRGNTEAFF
TRBJ2-7,TRBV6-5,-,CASSYSARGVYEQYF
TRBJ2-7,TRBV11-2,-,CASSPPAGGNYEQYF
TRBJ2-5,TRBV15,-,CATSRELSETQYF
TRBJ1-3,TRBV7-9,-,CASSLGGGSGNTIYF
TRBJ2-1,TRBV20-1,-,CSVTQTTSSYNEQFF
TRBJ2-5,TRBV2,-,CASGRGLEETQYF
TRBJ2-2,TRBV12-3/TRBV12-4,-,CASREADTGELFF
TRBJ1-1,TRBV7-2,-,CASSLRFRVGNTEAFF
TRBJ1-1,TRBV27,-,CASSPGPRTEAFF
TRBJ2-1,TRBV20-1,-,CSARHLGGWSYNEQFF
TRBJ1-4,TRBV7-9,-,CASSLAPSGDEKLFF
TRBJ2-7,TRBV6-1,-,CASSAGRGLGEQYF
TRBJ2-7,TRBV7-8,TRBD2,CASSLHAGGYEQYF
TRBJ2-1,TRBV5-1,-,CASSLPAARSSAESYNEQFF
TRBJ2-1,TRBV6-1,TRBD1,CASRPGTGYFYEQFF
TRBJ1-1,TRBV2,-,CASSEDGRAKNTEAFF
TRBJ2-7,TRBV25-1,TRBD2,CASSDPTSATYEQYF
TRBJ2-3,TRBV20-1,-,CSASMQSGISTDTQYF
TRBJ2-7,TRBV6-2/TRBV6-3,-,CASSYRPSSTYEQYF
TRBJ2-3,TRBV7-2,TRBD2,CASALGLAPDTQYF
TRBJ2-3,TRBV7-2,-,CASSSRGSGADTQYF
TRBJ2-7,TRBV4-1,TRBD2,CASSQDGLAGDPIHF
TRBJ2-7,TRBV28,TRBD2,CASSMSSGPSYEQYF
TRBJ2-2,TRBV4-1,-,CASSQGAARRPELFF
TRBJ1-2,TRBV4-2,-,CASSGASGAYGYTF
TRBJ2-7,TRBV11-1,TRBD2,CASSSKVIEAGGLTYEQYF
TRBJ2-7,TRBV18,TRBD2,CASSHGLAGINEQYF
TRBJ2-3,TRBV6-2/TRBV6-3,-,CASSYKGLPHF
TRBJ2-2,TRBV7-3,-,CASSLGVPGTGELFF
TRBJ2-6,TRBV19,TRBD1,CASIDTTGGLRANVLTF
TRBJ1-1,TRBV7-6,-,CASRRVSLNTEAFF
TRBJ2-1,TRBV7-9,-,CASSERQVRMHEQFF
TRBJ2-3,TRBV29-1,TRBD2,CSVAGTSGEDTQYF
TRBJ2-5,TRBV20-1,TRBD2,CSAPALGLAAQETQYF
TRBJ2-7,TRBV29-1,TRBD1,CSVRTGVAYEQYF
TRBJ2-7,TRBV20-1,TRBD2,CSARDPAGGRNEQYF
TRBJ2-3,TRBV7-8,-,CASSGGGSTDTQYF
TRBJ2-2,TRBV27,-,CASRRERGELFF
TRBJ2-7,TRBV7-9,TRBD2,CASSLAARGGRYEQYF
TRBJ2-1,TRBV10-3,-,CAISGVGAGYNEQFF
TRBJ2-7,TRBV20-1,TRBD2,CSAAPSGSSYEQYF
TRBJ2-3,TRBV6-6,TRBD1,CASHRDRADTQYF
TRBJ2-2,TRBV7-2,-,CASSLTRNTGELFF
TRBJ2-1,TRBV20-1,TRBD2,CSARPLANEQFF
TRBJ2-5,TRBV7-9,-,CASSKTTSQETQYF
TRBJ2-7,TRBV6-2/TRBV6-3,TRBD2,CASGLAGPYEQYF
TRBJ2-7,TRBV15,-,CATSRDAAYEQYF
TRBJ2-3,TRBV12-3/TRBV12-4,-,CASSMTARTQYF
TRBJ2-3,TRBV12-3/TRBV12-4,TRBD2,CASCAGAAQYF
TRBJ2-7,TRBV12-3/TRBV12-4,-,CASSLADIRSGFGKQYF
TRBJ2-3,TRBV7-2,-,CASSPTRWEGTDTQYF
TRBJ2-7,TRBV6-5,-,CASSYSGTSGSEEQYF
TRBJ2-5,TRBV20-1,TRBD2,CSAEREAGETQYF
TRBJ1-1,TRBV12-3/TRBV12-4,-,CASRPGYTEAFF